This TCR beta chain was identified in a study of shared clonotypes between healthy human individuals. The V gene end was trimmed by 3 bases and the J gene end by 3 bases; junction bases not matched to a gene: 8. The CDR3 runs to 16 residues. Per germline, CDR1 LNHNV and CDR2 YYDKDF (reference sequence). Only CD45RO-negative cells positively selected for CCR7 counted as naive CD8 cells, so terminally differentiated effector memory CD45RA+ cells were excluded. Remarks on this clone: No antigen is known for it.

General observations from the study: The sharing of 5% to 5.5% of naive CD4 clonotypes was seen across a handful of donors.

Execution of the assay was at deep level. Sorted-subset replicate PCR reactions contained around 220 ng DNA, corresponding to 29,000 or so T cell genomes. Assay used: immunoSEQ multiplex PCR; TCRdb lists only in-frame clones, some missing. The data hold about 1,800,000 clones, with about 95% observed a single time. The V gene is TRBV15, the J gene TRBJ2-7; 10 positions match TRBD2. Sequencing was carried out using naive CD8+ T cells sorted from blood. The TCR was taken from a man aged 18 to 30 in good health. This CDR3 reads CATSSPGTSEDYEQYF. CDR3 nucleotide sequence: TGTGCCACCAGCAGTCCCGGGACTAGCGAAGACTACGAGCAGTACTTC.